This T cell receptor (beta chain) comes out of a study of T cells after yellow fever vaccination. For the study at large: Fractions with few cells were prepared using SMART-Seq v4 Ultra Low Input. Study-level results: Reappearance after the booster was seen for most primary-vaccination clones, at roughly 96% CD4 and 88% CD8. Shared CD4/CD8 clonotypes were a small share, likely from convergent recombination.

Germline assignment: CDR1 MNHEY and CDR2 SVGAGI. V was clipped by 5 bases and J by 4 bases, with 9 bases between them. This CDR3 is 13 amino acids long. This clonotype was picked up a small number of times. What it binds is unknown. Production of TCR cDNA was by 5'RACE template switching, which also added a universal primer site and UMIs. TCRdb used MiXCR to reprocess the 5' RACE reads, holding one entry per CDR3 protein. This table holds 510,000 or so distinct CDR3 sequences, roughly 21% found once. The sequenced sample was PBMCs, obtained 15 days after the yellow fever booster vaccination. The sequence was obtained from a man aged 30-40 years who received the YFV17D yellow fever vaccine. V usage is TRBV6-5 and J usage is TRBJ1-5; D uncertain. The CDR3 DNA is TGTGCCAGCAGTCCACGGGAGAATCAGCCCCAGCATTTT. It encodes CASSPRENQPQHF.